The rows below give T cell receptor beta chains drawn from one sample of a study of shared clonotypes between healthy human individuals. TCRdb's table, derived via immunoSEQ multiplex PCR, lists solely in-frame clones and lacks some. The sample carries around 2,000,000 clones, approximately 94% recorded once. The sample consisted of naive CD8+ T cells sorted from blood. Receptors were obtained from a man aged 18-30 years in good health. Both conserved end residues are part of each CDR3. D genes are given only for firm matches. The size of a clone is reported for some rows only, either as once, few or many, or as a class for expanded clones.

J gene: TRBJ2-1; clone size: NA; V gene: TRBV5-4; D gene: NA; CDR3 DNA: TGTGCCAGCAGCGAAACCTACAATGAGCAGTTCTTC; CDR3 protein: CASSETYNEQFF
J gene: TRBJ1-4; clone size: NA; V gene: TRBV2; D gene: NA; CDR3 DNA: TGTGCCAGCAGTCCAGGGATAGCGTATGAAAAACTGTTTTTT; CDR3 protein: CASSPGIAYEKLFF
J gene: TRBJ2-7; clone size: NA; V gene: TRBV13; D gene: TRBD2; CDR3 DNA: TGTGCCAGCAGCTTATCCTCTAGCGGGATTTTCTACGAGCAGTACTTC; CDR3 protein: CASSLSSSGIFYEQYF
J gene: TRBJ2-7; clone size: NA; V gene: TRBV19; D gene: NA; CDR3 DNA: TGTGCCAGTAGTATAGATGGGGGTCCCAACGAGCAGTACTTC; CDR3 protein: CASSIDGGPNEQYF
J gene: TRBJ2-7; clone size: once; V gene: TRBV5-6; D gene: NA; CDR3 DNA: TGTGCCAGCAGCCAGGGTGGAAGCGCCTACGAGCAGTACTTC; CDR3 protein: CASSQGGSAYEQYF
J gene: TRBJ2-7; clone size: NA; V gene: TRBV2; D gene: TRBD2; CDR3 DNA: TGCGGGAGTCTAGCGGACTACGAGCAGTACTTC; CDR3 protein: CGSLADYEQYF
J gene: TRBJ2-7; clone size: NA; V gene: TRBV4-3; D gene: TRBD1; CDR3 DNA: TGCGCCAGCAGCCAAGTCGTGATTTGGACAGGGGGCCACGAGCAGTACTTC; CDR3 protein: CASSQVVIWTGGHEQYF
J gene: TRBJ2-5; clone size: NA; V gene: TRBV15; D gene: TRBD2; CDR3 DNA: TGTGCCACCGGGACTAGCGGGGTAAACCAAGAGACCCAGTACTTC; CDR3 protein: CATGTSGVNQETQYF
J gene: TRBJ2-7; clone size: NA; V gene: TRBV7-9; D gene: NA; CDR3 DNA: TGTGCCAGCAGCTTCAGGACGAGGCCTCTAGAGCAGTACTTC; CDR3 protein: CASSFRTRPLEQYF
J gene: TRBJ1-6; clone size: NA; V gene: TRBV19; D gene: NA; CDR3 DNA: TGTGCCAGTAGGGGATTAGGGGATTCACCCCTCCACTTT; CDR3 protein: CASRGLGDSPLHF
J gene: TRBJ2-6; clone size: once; V gene: TRBV9; D gene: TRBD1; CDR3 DNA: TGTGCCAGCAGCGTTTGGGACAGGGCTTCATACTCTGGGGCCAACGTCCTGACTTTC; CDR3 protein: CASSVWDRASYSGANVLTF
J gene: TRBJ2-7; clone size: NA; V gene: TRBV5-6; D gene: NA; CDR3 DNA: TGTGCCAGCAGCTATAGCGCCCAATACGAGCAGTACTTC; CDR3 protein: CASSYSAQYEQYF
J gene: TRBJ2-7; clone size: few; V gene: TRBV11-2; D gene: TRBD1; CDR3 DNA: TGTGCCAGCAGCCAGGGACAGACCTACGAGCAGTACTTC; CDR3 protein: CASSQGQTYEQYF
J gene: TRBJ2-1; clone size: NA; V gene: TRBV6-4; D gene: TRBD1; CDR3 DNA: TGTGCCAGCAGTGACGGGGTCCGACAGGGGCTCTACAATGAGCAGTTCTTC; CDR3 protein: CASSDGVRQGLYNEQFF
J gene: TRBJ2-7; clone size: NA; V gene: TRBV6-1; D gene: NA; CDR3 DNA: TGTGCCAGCAGTGCAATAGACAGTCCTACCTACGAGCAGTACTTC; CDR3 protein: CASSAIDSPTYEQYF
J gene: TRBJ2-3; clone size: NA; V gene: TRBV4-3; D gene: TRBD2; CDR3 DNA: TGCGCCAGCAGCCAAGAGCCCGGACTAGCGGGAGGGTCGACTAGCACAGATATGCAGTATTTT; CDR3 protein: CASSQEPGLAGGSTSTDMQYF
J gene: TRBJ2-1; clone size: NA; V gene: TRBV6-6; D gene: NA; CDR3 DNA: TGTGCCAGCGAATCGAGCAATGAGCAGTTCTTC; CDR3 protein: CASESSNEQFF
J gene: TRBJ2-2; clone size: once; V gene: TRBV19; D gene: NA; CDR3 DNA: TGTGCCAGTAGCCTACAGGGTTCCACCGGGGAGCTGTTTTTT; CDR3 protein: CASSLQGSTGELFF
J gene: TRBJ1-6; clone size: few; V gene: TRBV7-3; D gene: NA; CDR3 DNA: TGTGCCAGCAGCTTACCTTTCGGGAATTCACCCCTCCACTTT; CDR3 protein: CASSLPFGNSPLHF
J gene: TRBJ1-2; clone size: few; V gene: TRBV6-6; D gene: NA; CDR3 DNA: TGTGCCGTGGACAGCCTAGGCTATGGCTACACCTTC; CDR3 protein: CAVDSLGYGYTF
J gene: TRBJ2-3; clone size: NA; V gene: TRBV20-1; D gene: NA; CDR3 DNA: TGCAGTGCTCCGGGTTTGGATACGCAGTATTTT; CDR3 protein: CSAPGLDTQYF
J gene: TRBJ2-5; clone size: NA; V gene: TRBV19; D gene: TRBD1; CDR3 DNA: TGTGCCAGTAGTATCTTCTGGACAGGGCAAGAGACCCAGTACTTC; CDR3 protein: CASSIFWTGQETQYF
J gene: TRBJ2-5; clone size: NA; V gene: TRBV29-1; D gene: NA; CDR3 DNA: TGCAGCGTTACCCCCGGGCTTCAAGAGACCCAGTACTTC; CDR3 protein: CSVTPGLQETQYF
J gene: TRBJ2-3; clone size: once; V gene: TRBV9; D gene: TRBD2; CDR3 DNA: TGTGCCAGCAGCTCTAGCGGACTAGAACATTCAGATACGCAGTATTTT; CDR3 protein: CASSSSGLEHSDTQYF
J gene: TRBJ2-1; clone size: NA; V gene: TRBV5-1; D gene: NA; CDR3 DNA: TGCGCCAGCAGACCCGACCTAGCGACGGAGCAGTTCTTC; CDR3 protein: CASRPDLATEQFF
J gene: TRBJ2-5; clone size: NA; V gene: TRBV27; D gene: TRBD2; CDR3 DNA: TGTGCCAGCAGCACACTCAAGCGGGGGGGCCAGGAGACCCAGTACTTC; CDR3 protein: CASSTLKRGGQETQYF
J gene: TRBJ2-7; clone size: NA; V gene: TRBV7-9; D gene: NA; CDR3 DNA: TGTGCCAGCAGCCCGGCCCCTAGCAGTTCCTACGAGCAGTACTTC; CDR3 protein: CASSPAPSSSYEQYF
J gene: TRBJ2-7; clone size: NA; V gene: TRBV13; D gene: NA; CDR3 DNA: TGTGCCAGCAGCTTCCCAGGGCGGTACGAGCAGTACTTC; CDR3 protein: CASSFPGRYEQYF
J gene: TRBJ2-7; clone size: NA; V gene: TRBV5-5; D gene: NA; CDR3 DNA: TGTGCCAGCAGCCAACGGGACACCCTGGCCTACGAGCAGTACTTC; CDR3 protein: CASSQRDTLAYEQYF
J gene: TRBJ2-3; clone size: NA; V gene: TRBV5-6; D gene: NA; CDR3 DNA: TGTGCCACCTCCCAGGGCGGCCGGGGGACAGATACGCAGTATTTT; CDR3 protein: CATSQGGRGTDTQYF
J gene: TRBJ2-7; clone size: NA; V gene: TRBV7-3; D gene: TRBD2; CDR3 DNA: TGTGCCAGCAGCTTAGGGGGTCCGACTAGCGGCTACGAGCAGTACTTC; CDR3 protein: CASSLGGPTSGYEQYF
J gene: TRBJ2-7; clone size: NA; V gene: TRBV5-6; D gene: NA; CDR3 DNA: TGTGCCAGCAGCTTGATCGGAACCTACGAGCAGTACTTC; CDR3 protein: CASSLIGTYEQYF
J gene: TRBJ1-2; clone size: NA; V gene: TRBV28; D gene: TRBD1; CDR3 DNA: TGTGCCAGCAGTCCACTCCAGGACAGGGTGGGGTATGGCTACACCTTC; CDR3 protein: CASSPLQDRVGYGYTF
J gene: TRBJ2-1; clone size: NA; V gene: TRBV28; D gene: TRBD1; CDR3 DNA: TGTGCCAGCAGTACCACAGGGGGAGGAACGCAAAATGAGCAGTTCTTC; CDR3 protein: CASSTTGGGTQNEQFF
J gene: TRBJ2-7; clone size: NA; V gene: TRBV29-1; D gene: TRBD1; CDR3 DNA: TGCAGCGTTGAGACAGGGGCCTACGAGCAGTACTTC; CDR3 protein: CSVETGAYEQYF
J gene: TRBJ2-1; clone size: NA; V gene: TRBV9; D gene: TRBD2; CDR3 DNA: TGTGCCAGCAGCGTAGGCGCTAGCGGGGGCCCCAATGAGCAGTTCTTC; CDR3 protein: CASSVGASGGPNEQFF
J gene: TRBJ1-1; clone size: NA; V gene: TRBV5-6; D gene: TRBD1; CDR3 DNA: TGTGCCAGCAGCCTACAGGGGTACACTGAAGCTTTCTTT; CDR3 protein: CASSLQGYTEAFF
J gene: TRBJ1-1; clone size: NA; V gene: TRBV6-5; D gene: NA; CDR3 DNA: TGTGCCAGCAGTTCTCCAGGGGTCGGGAACACTGAAGCTTTCTTT; CDR3 protein: CASSSPGVGNTEAFF
J gene: TRBJ2-7; clone size: NA; V gene: TRBV19; D gene: NA; CDR3 DNA: TGTGCCAGTAGCGGGAGCCCTCCCTACGAGCAGTACTTC; CDR3 protein: CASSGSPPYEQYF
J gene: TRBJ1-5; clone size: NA; V gene: TRBV7-2; D gene: NA; CDR3 DNA: TGTGCCAGCAGCTTAGTGGGGGAACAGCCCCAGCATTTT; CDR3 protein: CASSLVGEQPQHF